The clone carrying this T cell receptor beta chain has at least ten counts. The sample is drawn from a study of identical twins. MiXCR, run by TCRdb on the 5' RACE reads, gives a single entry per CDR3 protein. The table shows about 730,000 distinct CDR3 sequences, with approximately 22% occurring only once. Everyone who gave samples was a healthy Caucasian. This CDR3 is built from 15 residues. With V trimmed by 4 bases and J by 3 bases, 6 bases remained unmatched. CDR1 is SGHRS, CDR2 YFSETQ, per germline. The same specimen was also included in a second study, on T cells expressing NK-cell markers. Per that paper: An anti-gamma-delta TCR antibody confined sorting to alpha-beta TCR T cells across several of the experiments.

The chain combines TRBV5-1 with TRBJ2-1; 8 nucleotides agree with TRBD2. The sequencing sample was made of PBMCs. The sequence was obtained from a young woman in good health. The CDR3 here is CASSDGLADYNEQFF. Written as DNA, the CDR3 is TGCGCCAGCAGCGATGGACTAGCCGACTACAATGAGCAGTTCTTC.